This section outlines one T cell receptor (beta chain) sequence together with its context. The trim removed 5 bases at V and 4 bases at J, leaving 7 bases unmatched. The CDR3 runs 15 residues. CDR1 SNHLY and CDR2 FYNNEI come from the germline V gene. Autoimmune disease history or systemic immunosuppression was exclusionary. The sample belongs to a study of OX40 agonist ivuxolimab in advanced cancers. Whole-study context: Dose-escalation patients suffered from hepatocellular carcinoma, melanoma, renal cell or head and neck cancer.

Repertoires were generated with immunoSEQ multiplex PCR, while TCRdb's copy carries only in-frame clones and drops some. The table includes tens of thousands of clones, roughly 87% detected once. This chain joins TRBV2 and TRBJ1-4; TRBD1 matches at 7 bases. The receptor was isolated from an adult with an advanced solid tumor such as melanoma, head and neck, liver or kidney cancer. Sequencing used CD4+ or CD8+ T cells sorted from blood, obtained in a trial of the OX40 agonist ivuxolimab. The CDR3 DNA sequence: TGTGCCAGCAGTCTGCAGGGACAGATTAATGAAAAACTGTTTTTT. It codes for CASSLQGQINEKLFF.